This TCR beta chain was sequenced for a study of low-dose radiotherapy and immunotherapy resistance in tumors. Study background: Members of Cohort 1 were treated with 0.5 Gy per fraction every 2 weeks. The prescribed total PTV dose was 6.5 Gy.

The length of the CDR3 is 12 residues. In germline, CDR1 is MNHEY, CDR2 SMNVEV (reference sequence). Trimming removed 2 bases at V and 9 bases at J, with 8 bases between. Priming of first-strand cDNA relied on TRAV- and TRBV-specific primers (covering alpha and beta chains). With a constant-region primer and a V-primer adapter, TCRs were subjected to 20 PCR cycles of amplification. Each CDR3 protein is one row after TCRdb ran MiXCR on the reads. The sample consists of approximately 42,000 distinct CDR3 sequences, about 25% of them appearing once. Time point: after trial treatment. The sample's treatment: LDRT plus nivolumab, ipilimumab, low-dose cyclophosphamide and aspirin (RACIN trial). Donors received a regimen that comprised nivolumab, ipilimumab, aspirin, low-dose cyclophosphamide and low-dose radiotherapy. Patients who could take part had advanced solid tumors with no tumor-infiltrating lymphocytes.

The material was PBMCs, obtained after low-dose radiotherapy plus immunotherapy. The rearrangement uses TRBV27 and TRBJ2-1, with D unclear. The TCR comes from a male donor with prostate cancer. In DNA form, the CDR3 reads TGTGCCAGCAGTTTACTCCGCGGTGAGCAGTTCTTC. Translation: CASSLLRGEQFF.